The 12 T cell receptor beta chains below come from one sample, sequenced in a study of blood T cell repertoires in COVID-19 (TCRdb year 2020). Library method: the immunoSEQ multiplex PCR assay. In TCRdb, the immuneACCESS table is reduced to in-frame sequences with V and J assigned. These tables do not hold every clone; where another copy was compared, an unresolved V gene accounts for under half, and the others remain unexplained. Here the sample has more than 95,000 clones; roughly 85% occur a single time. The ten top clones hold approximately 3.1% of the sample. Sequenced material: peripheral blood. The source of these receptors is a man aged 45-65 years in a cohort sampled during active COVID-19.

Turning to this clone: A junction end diverges from the germline sequence, so it may reflect a read error. The chain recombines TRBV7-2 with TRBJ2-5, with 7 nucleotides matching TRBD2. The CDR3 totals 18 residues. Germline CDR1 is SGHTA and CDR2 is FQGNSA. The CDR3, as DNA: TGTGCCAGCACCTTAGGCACCTCGTCGACCCCGGGGGGAGAGACCCAGTACTTC. This codes for CASTLGTSSTPGGETQYF.

J is TRBJ1-1 and V is TRBV6-2 or TRBV6-3; D call uncertain. CDR3 length: 15 residues. The germline gives CDR1 MNHEY, CDR2 SVGEGT. Trimming removed 4 bases from V and 1 base from J, with 13 bases in between. CDR3 bases: TGTGCCAGCAGTTCCCACCTAATTGCGAACACTGAAGCTTTCTTT. Translation: CASSSHLIANTEAFF.

V usage is TRBV3-1 (or the pseudogene TRBV3-2) and J usage is TRBJ1-1; D ambiguous. This CDR3 has 12 amino acids. Trimming took off 3 bases at V and 1 base at J, with 3 bases between the two ends. From germline, CDR1 is LGHDT and CDR2 YNNKEL (reference sequence). CDR3 region: CASSHQNTEAFF. The CDR3, as DNA: TGTGCCAGCAGCCACCAGAACACTGAAGCTTTCTTT.

A remark on this clone: This specimen includes other DNA sequences encoding the same CDR3. The J gene is TRBJ1-1, the V gene TRBV5-5; tentatively, D is TRBD1 (5 bases). V gave up 4 bases and J gave up 1 base, with 8 bases separating them. CDR3 length equals 13 residues. The germline V gene has CDR1 SGHKS and CDR2 YYEKEE (reference sequence). The CDR3 nucleotides are TGTGCCAGCAGCCTAAGGGGGAACACTGAAGCTTTCTTT. It translates to CASSLRGNTEAFF.

CDR3 coding DNA: TGTGCCAGCAGCCAAGTTTTAGCGGGGCTCAATGAGCAGTTCTTC. Its translation is CASSQVLAGLNEQFF. The chain employs TRBV3-1 (or the pseudogene TRBV3-2) and TRBJ2-1; 8 bases match TRBD2. CDR1 is LGHDT and CDR2 is YNNKEL in the germline V gene (reference sequence). With V trimmed by 1 base and J by 6 bases, 5 bases remained unmatched. This CDR3 spans 15 amino acids.

V and J are TRBV25-1 and TRBJ2-1; the D is unclear. The CDR3 totals 17 residues. Germline V gives CDR1 MGHDK, CDR2 SYGVNS. The germline V and J ends were trimmed by 5 bases and 0 bases, with 17 bases remaining between them. The DNA for the CDR3 is TGTGCCAGCAGTCGCGGCAGTCCCTCGAGCTCCTACAATGAGCAGTTCTTC. It translates to CASSRGSPSSSYNEQFF.

The chain has TRBV4-2 and TRBJ2-7, with TRBD2 identical over 7 bases. The CDR3 has 15 amino acids. V was clipped by 7 bases and J by 5 bases; unmatched bases: 14. Germline loops: CDR1 LGHNA, CDR2 YNFKEQ. The DNA of the CDR3 is TGTGCCAGCACTCGCTCCGGGGGGTGGCTAGACGAGCAGTACTTC. It is translated as CASTRSGGWLDEQYF.

This chain connects TRBV25-1 to TRBJ2-3; the D gene is possibly TRBD2 (6 bases). Looked up from germline, CDR1 is MGHDK and CDR2 is SYGVNS. This CDR3 comprises 15 residues. Between the trimmed V and J ends, which lost 3 bases and 2 bases, there was a span of 12 bases. CDR3 sequence reads: CASSEFGTFTDTQYF. Here the CDR3 DNA reads TGTGCCAGCAGTGAGTTTGGGACTTTCACAGATACGCAGTATTTT.

V usage is TRBV7-2 and J usage is TRBJ1-1; 10 nucleotides agree with TRBD1. Germline CDR1 is SGHTA and CDR2 is FQGNSA. This CDR3 comprises 14 residues. Losses at the gene ends were 8 bases for V and 4 bases for J; bases not matched to a gene: 7. The CDR3 DNA reads TGTGCCAGCGGTAGACAGGGGGCGGCCACTGAAGCTTTCTTT. It specifies CASGRQGAATEAFF.

This chain connects TRBV15 to TRBJ1-4; 8 positions agree with TRBD1. Unmatched junction bases numbered 12, after V lost 7 bases and J lost 8 bases. CDR1 is LNHNV and CDR2 is YYDKDF in the germline V gene (reference sequence). CDR3 length: 15 amino acids. The CDR3 region is CATTPSPGQVEKLFF. The CDR3, as DNA: TGTGCCACCACCCCCTCGCCGGGACAGGTGGAAAAACTGTTTTTT.

The chain links TRBV6-2 or TRBV6-3 to TRBJ2-1; 11 bases line up with TRBD2. V shed 0 bases, J shed 10 bases, and the junction held 5 bases outside the gene matches. CDR3 size: 15 residues. CDR1 and CDR2 from the germline V gene are MNHEY and SVGEGT. DNA of the CDR3: TGTGCCAGCAGTTACTCGAGACCTAGCGGGGGGGAGCAGTTCTTC. It translates to CASSYSRPSGGEQFF.

The DNA for the CDR3 is TGTGCCAGCAGTGACCCCCCCGCAACAGGGCCGCTTAACTATGGCTACACCTTC. Its translation: CASSDPPATGPLNYGYTF. The chain uses TRBV6-4 and TRBJ1-2; D possibly corresponds to TRBD1 (6 bases). This CDR3 is built from 18 residues. Germline V CDR1 and CDR2: MRHNA, SNTAGT. Trimming left V 2 bases short and J 1 base short, with 20 bases between.